The 11 T cell receptor beta chains in this list originate from one sample, sequenced in a study of blood T cell repertoires in COVID-19. Produced via immunoSEQ multiplex PCR; TCRdb's table is partial and in-frame only. This repertoire shows about 190,000 clones, approximately 79% found once; its top ten account for over 13%. The sample consisted of peripheral blood. The source is a man aged 30-40 years with active or convalescent COVID-19.

The chain combines TRBV19 with TRBJ1-3; TRBD1 might be the D (5 bases). The CDR3 extends over 18 amino acids. Germline V gene sequence: CDR1 LNHDA, CDR2 SQIVND (reference sequence). The V end lost 3 bases, the J end lost 0 bases, and 18 bases lay between the germline ends. The CDR3 loop is CASSMWGRQKSSGNTIYF. The CDR3 nucleotides are TGTGCCAGTAGTATGTGGGGCCGACAGAAATCCTCTGGAAACACCATATATTTT.

The chain uses TRBV24-1 and TRBJ1-2, with D unclear. V was shortened by 7 bases and J by 6 bases, with 11 bases between the two germline ends. The CDR3 covers 12 residues. Germline V gene sequence: CDR1 KGHDR, CDR2 SFDVKD. The CDR3 region is CATSGEFDGYTF. DNA for the CDR3: TGTGCCACCAGCGGGGAGTTCGATGGCTACACCTTC.

The V call is TRBV5-1, the J call TRBJ1-3; no clear D gene. This CDR3 spans 16 amino acids. V was clipped by 0 bases and J by 0 bases, with 10 bases between them. In germline, CDR1 is SGHRS, CDR2 YFSETQ. The CDR3 is CASSLVPWPSGNTIYF. The CDR3 coding sequence is TGCGCCAGCAGCTTGGTTCCGTGGCCCTCTGGAAACACCATATATTTT.

The chain couples TRBV9 to TRBJ2-1, with TRBD2 matching over 7 bases. The CDR3 totals 16 residues. Germline V gene sequence: CDR1 SGDLS, CDR2 YYNGEE. V was clipped by 2 bases and J by 1 base; unmatched bases: 6. The CDR3 sequence is CASSVGAGRSYNEQFF. The CDR3 DNA sequence: TGTGCCAGCAGCGTGGGAGCCGGGAGGTCCTACAATGAGCAGTTCTTC.

The rearrangement links TRBV28 to TRBJ2-6, with D possibly being TRBD1 (6 bases). Germline V CDR1 and CDR2: MDHEN, SYDVKM. The CDR3 is 15 amino acids. The V and J ends lost 5 bases and 3 bases respectively, with 11 bases between them. The CDR3 coding sequence is TGTGCCAGCAGTCTAGGGGGTGGTGGGGCCAACGTCCTGACTTTC. Amino acids: CASSLGGGGANVLTF.

The chain joins TRBV10-3 to TRBJ1-2; possible D gene TRBD1, 5 bases. The CDR3 runs 13 residues. V lost 4 bases, J lost 8 bases, and 14 bases lay in between. Germline assignment: CDR1 ENHRY and CDR2 SYGVKD. CDR3 sequence: CAISVMAGRGYTF. As DNA, the CDR3 is TGTGCCATCAGTGTCATGGCAGGGCGAGGCTACACCTTC.

This chain uses TRBV6-5 with TRBJ2-7, with D perhaps matching TRBD1 (7 bases). Looked up from germline, CDR1 is MNHEY and CDR2 is SVGAGI. The CDR3 covers 14 residues. Trimming shortened V by 4 bases and J by 9 bases, and 19 bases separated the two germline ends. The CDR3 region has the DNA TGTGCCAGCAGTTCCGACAGGGCCCGGGGGCGGCAGTACGTC. Translated, it gives CASSSDRARGRQYV.

In its sample, this clone was seen once. The rearrangement uses TRBV7-9 and TRBJ2-1; D perhaps matches TRBD2 (6 bases). V lost 0 bases and J 7 bases, leaving 13 bases between the germline ends. This CDR3 spans 15 amino acids. Germline V gives CDR1 SEHNR, CDR2 FQNEAQ (reference sequence). As DNA, the CDR3 is TGTGCCAGCAGCTTAGCGGGAGGCACGGGGAATGAGCAGTTCTTC. Translation gives CASSLAGGTGNEQFF.

This clone was counted once. This sequence joins TRBV10-2 and TRBJ1-1; perhaps TRBD1 as D (5 bases). This CDR3 has 15 residues. V was cut by 0 bases and J by 12 bases, with 20 bases left in between. Germline assignment: CDR1 WSHSY and CDR2 SAAADI. The CDR3 sequence: CASSESSVAGQKTFF. The CDR3 DNA reads as TGCGCCAGCAGTGAGTCATCCGTGGCGGGGCAAAAAACTTTCTTT.

This rearrangement joins TRBV28 to TRBJ1-5, with TRBD1 as a possible D gene (6 bases). V dropped 3 bases and J dropped 6 bases, with 12 bases sitting between them. The CDR3 runs 14 residues. Germline CDR1 MDHEN, CDR2 SYDVKM. CDR3 in DNA: TGTGCCAGCAGTTTTTCAGGGGTGGGTCAGCCCCAGCATTTT. This encodes CASSFSGVGQPQHF.

The V call is TRBV6-4, the J call TRBJ2-3; D unclear. The germline V gene encodes CDR1 MRHNA and CDR2 SNTAGT. The CDR3 has 13 residues. Trimming took 0 bases from V and 5 from J, leaving 6 bases between them. CDR3 in amino acids: CASSDSRGDTQYF. CDR3 DNA: TGTGCCAGCAGTGACTCGAGAGGAGATACGCAGTATTTT.